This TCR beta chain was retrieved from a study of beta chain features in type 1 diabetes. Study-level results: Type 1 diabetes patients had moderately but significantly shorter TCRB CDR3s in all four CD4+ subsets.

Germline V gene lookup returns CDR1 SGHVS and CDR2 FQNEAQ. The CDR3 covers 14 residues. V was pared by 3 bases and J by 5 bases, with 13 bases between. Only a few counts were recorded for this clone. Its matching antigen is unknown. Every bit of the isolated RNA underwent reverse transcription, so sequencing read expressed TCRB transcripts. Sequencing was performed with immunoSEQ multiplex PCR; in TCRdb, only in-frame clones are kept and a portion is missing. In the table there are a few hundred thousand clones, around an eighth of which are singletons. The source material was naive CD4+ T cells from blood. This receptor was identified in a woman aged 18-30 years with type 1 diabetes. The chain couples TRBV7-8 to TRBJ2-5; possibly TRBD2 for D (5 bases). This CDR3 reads CASSFATSLETQYF. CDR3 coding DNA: TGTGCCAGCAGCTTTGCCACTAGTCTGGAGACCCAGTACTTC.